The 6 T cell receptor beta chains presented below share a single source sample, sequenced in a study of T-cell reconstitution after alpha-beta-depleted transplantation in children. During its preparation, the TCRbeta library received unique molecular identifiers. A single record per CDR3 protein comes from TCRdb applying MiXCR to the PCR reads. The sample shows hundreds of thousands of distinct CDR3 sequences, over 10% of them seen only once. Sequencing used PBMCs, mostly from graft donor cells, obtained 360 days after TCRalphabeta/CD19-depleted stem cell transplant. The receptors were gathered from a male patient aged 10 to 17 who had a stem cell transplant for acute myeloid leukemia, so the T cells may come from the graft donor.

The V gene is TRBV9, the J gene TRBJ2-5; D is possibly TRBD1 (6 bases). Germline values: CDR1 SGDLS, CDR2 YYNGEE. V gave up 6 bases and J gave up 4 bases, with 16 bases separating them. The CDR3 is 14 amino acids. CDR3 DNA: TGTGCCAGCACCCCTACAGGGTCGGGAGAGACCCAGTACTTC. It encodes CASTPTGSGETQYF.

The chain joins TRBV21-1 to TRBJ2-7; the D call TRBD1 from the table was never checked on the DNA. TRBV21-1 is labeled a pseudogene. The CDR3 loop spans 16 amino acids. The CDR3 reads CASSKHVLGGSYEQYF. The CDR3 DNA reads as TGTGCCAGCAGCAAACATGTTCTAGGGGGGTCCTACGAGCAGTACTTC.

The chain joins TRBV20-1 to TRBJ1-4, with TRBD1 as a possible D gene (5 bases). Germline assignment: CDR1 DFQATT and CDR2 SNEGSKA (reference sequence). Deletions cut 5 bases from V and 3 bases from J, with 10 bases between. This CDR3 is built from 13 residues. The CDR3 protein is CSAPQGANEKLFF. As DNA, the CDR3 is TGCAGTGCTCCTCAGGGCGCTAATGAAAAACTGTTTTTT.

The CDR3 sequence is CASSTDRGLNEQFF. The CDR3 DNA sequence: TGTGCCAGCAGCACGGACAGGGGGTTGAATGAGCAGTTCTTC. The chain recombines TRBV7-9 with TRBJ2-1, with 10 bases fitting TRBD1. Germline V gene data show CDR1 as SEHNR and CDR2 as FQNEAQ (reference sequence). The CDR3 is 14 amino acids. After removal of 5 bases from V and 7 bases from J, the junction contained 5 bases not matched to a gene.

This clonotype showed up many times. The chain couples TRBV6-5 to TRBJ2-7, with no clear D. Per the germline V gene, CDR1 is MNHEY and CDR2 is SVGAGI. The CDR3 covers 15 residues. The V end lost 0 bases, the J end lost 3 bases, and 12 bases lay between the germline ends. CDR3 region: CASSYSRSTRYEQYF. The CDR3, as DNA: TGTGCCAGCAGTTACTCGAGGTCAACCCGCTACGAGCAGTACTTC.

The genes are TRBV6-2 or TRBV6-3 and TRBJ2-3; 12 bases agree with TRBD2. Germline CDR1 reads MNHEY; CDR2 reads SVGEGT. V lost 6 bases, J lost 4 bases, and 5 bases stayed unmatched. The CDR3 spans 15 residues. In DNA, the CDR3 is TGTGCCAGCAGCAAACTAGCGGGAGGCCCAGATACGCAGTATTTT. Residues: CASSKLAGGPDTQYF.